At least ten counts were recorded for the clone carrying this TCR beta chain. Antigen specificity is unknown. This entry is derived from a study of neurological immune-mediated disorders. Study-level findings and limits: Across subjects, no CDR3 amino acid sequence appeared in expanded clones of more than one subject, a finding that suggested private repertoires in all groups.

The unsorted libraries originated from 2 million PBMCs kept at -80 C. The cDNA was generated by 5'RACE with 10-nucleotide random UMIs. TCRdb re-called the 5' RACE reads with MiXCR, one entry per CDR3 protein. This table holds 75,000 to 95,000 distinct CDR3 sequences, approximately 17% found once. This receptor was obtained from a woman in her 40s in good health. The specimen was PBMCs.

CDR3 sequence: CASSTAFEQFF. The CDR3 DNA reads TGTGCCAGCAGCACCGCCTTCGAGCAGTTCTTC. The chain recombines TRBV6-6 with TRBJ2-1; D remains unclear. This CDR3 spans 11 amino acids. Trimming stripped 6 bases from V and 10 bases from J, with 10 bases between. Germline-derived CDR1 and CDR2 are MNHNY and SVGAGI (reference sequence).